Shown below are 15 T cell receptor beta chains from a single sample sequenced in a study of blood T cell repertoires in COVID-19. Only in-frame clones appear in the TCRdb table, and some are missing; sequencing was by immunoSEQ multiplex PCR. The profile shows 100,000 to 150,000 clones, around 89% of them singletons. The sample taken for sequencing was peripheral blood. These receptors came from a man aged 45-65 years with active or convalescent COVID-19.

The chain employs TRBV6-5 and TRBJ1-2; maybe TRBD1 (5 bases). Per the germline V gene, CDR1 is MNHEY and CDR2 is SVGAGI. V shed 6 bases and J shed 3 bases, with 11 bases lying between them. The CDR3 contains 13 residues. The CDR3 spells CASRAGRDYGYTF. CDR3 bases: TGTGCCAGCAGGGCAGGGAGGGACTATGGCTACACCTTC.

The CDR3 DNA reads TGTGCCAGCAGTGCCTTACTAGCGGAGTCTCCCTACGAGCAGTACTTC. Protein: CASSALLAESPYEQYF. This chain connects TRBV27 to TRBJ2-7; the match to TRBD2 covers 8 bases. V lost 5 bases and J lost 2; bases outside the gene matches: 11. The CDR3 totals 16 residues. Germline V lookup: CDR1 MNHEY, CDR2 SMNVEV (reference sequence).

This sequence joins TRBV29-1 and TRBJ2-5; TRBD1 matches at 9 bases. CDR1 and CDR2 (germline): SQVTM, ANQGSEA. The CDR3 sequence is 14 residues long. The J segment lost 5 bases and the V segment lost 4 bases, leaving 8 bases of the junction unmatched. The chain's CDR3 is CSVVGGQGLETQYF. DNA for the CDR3: TGCAGCGTTGTAGGGGGACAGGGATTGGAGACCCAGTACTTC.

The chain recombines TRBV12-5 with TRBJ1-1; TRBD1 is a possible D gene (5 bases). Germline assignment: CDR1 LGHNT and CDR2 FRNRAP. The V end was cut by 2 bases, the J end by 2 bases, with 12 bases between. The CDR3 has 15 residues. CDR3 bases: TGTGCTAGTGGTTTGATGGGACTCCCCAACACTGAAGCTTTCTTT. This gives the protein CASGLMGLPNTEAFF.

The chain recombines TRBV10-2 with TRBJ2-1; maybe TRBD1 (6 bases). This CDR3 has 14 amino acids. V was pared by 1 base and J by 6 bases, with 10 bases between. The V gene's germline CDR1 is WSHSY and CDR2 SAAADI. CDR3: CASSEYYRVNEQFF. As DNA, the CDR3 is TGCGCCAGCAGTGAGTACTACAGGGTCAATGAGCAGTTCTTC.

This chain joins TRBV7-2 and TRBJ1-2; D uncertain. The length of the CDR3 is 12 residues. Germline assignment: CDR1 SGHTA and CDR2 FQGNSA. The V gene lost 9 bases and the J gene lost 1 base, with 9 bases spanning the gap. CDR3 DNA: TGTGCCAGTGGGCAAAGTAACTATGGCTACACCTTC. It encodes CASGQSNYGYTF.

The V and J genes are TRBV24-1 and TRBJ2-1; D is possibly TRBD1 (5 bases). The V and J ends lost 4 bases and 7 bases respectively, with 10 bases between them. In germline, CDR1 is KGHDR, CDR2 SFDVKD. This CDR3 region has 13 residues. The CDR3 DNA follows: TGTGCCACCAGTGACCCCGACAGAAATGAGCAGTTCTTC. Translation gives CATSDPDRNEQFF.

The V call is TRBV5-1, the J call TRBJ2-1, with 8 bases that match TRBD2. The CDR3 length is 15 residues. V lost 0 bases, J lost 7 bases, and 6 bases stayed unmatched. CDR1 is SGHRS and CDR2 is YFSETQ in the germline V gene. As DNA, the CDR3 is TGCGCCAGCAGCTTGGGGTTCGGGAGGGTGAATGAGCAGTTCTTC. It specifies CASSLGFGRVNEQFF.

This clone was recorded only once. The CDR3 DNA follows: TGTGCCAGCAGTGATAAGGTGACAGGGGGTTCGGTTAAATACAATGAGCAGTTCTTC. Amino acid sequence: CASSDKVTGGSVKYNEQFF. This chain uses TRBV2 with TRBJ2-1; 9 bases map to TRBD1. CDR3 length equals 19 residues. V shed 3 bases and J 4 bases; nucleotides not matched to a gene: 16. The germline V gene encodes CDR1 SNHLY and CDR2 FYNNEI.

The gene calls are TRBV7-6 and TRBJ2-7; possible D gene TRBD2, 8 bases. V gave up 5 bases and J gave up 2 bases, with 13 bases separating them. CDR1 SGHVS and CDR2 FNYEAQ come from the germline V gene. The CDR3 is made up of 14 amino acids. CDR3 sequence reads: CASSPGGTAYEQYF. Here the CDR3 DNA reads TGTGCCAGCAGCCCGGGGGGGACAGCCTACGAGCAGTACTTC.

The chain joins TRBV20-1 to TRBJ2-3; D gene ambiguous. This CDR3 has 11 residues. The germline gives CDR1 DFQATT, CDR2 SNEGSKA (reference sequence). V was pared by 3 bases and J by 4 bases, with 5 bases between. The CDR3 DNA reads TGCAGTGCTAGTCCGGCAGATACGCAGTATTTT. It yields the protein CSASPADTQYF.

The chain recombines TRBV27 with TRBJ1-2; 9 nucleotides line up with TRBD1. V lost 6 bases, J lost 7 bases, and 6 bases stayed unmatched. The germline CDR1 and CDR2 sequences are MNHEY and SMNVEV (reference sequence). The length of the CDR3 is 13 residues. CDR3 sequence reads: CASRRTGEGGYTF. The CDR3, as DNA: TGTGCCAGCAGGAGGACAGGGGAGGGTGGCTACACCTTC.

This clone was recorded a few times. The chain combines TRBV4-3 with TRBJ1-2; 9 nucleotides line up with TRBD1. Looked up from germline, CDR1 is LGHNA and CDR2 is YSLEER. The CDR3 is made up of 13 amino acids. The junction had 4 bases not matched to a gene; V was cut back by 4 bases and J by 7 bases. The CDR3 here is CASSRDRARGYTF. CDR3 coding DNA: TGCGCCAGCAGCCGGGACAGGGCGCGTGGCTACACCTTC.

The chain employs TRBV5-6 and TRBJ2-3; 9 nucleotides match TRBD2. Germline loops: CDR1 SGHDT, CDR2 YYEEEE. With V trimmed by 4 bases and J by 0 bases, 3 bases remained unmatched. The CDR3 sequence is 15 residues long. The chain's CDR3 is CASSLTSGSTDTQYF. In DNA, the CDR3 is TGTGCCAGCAGCCTGACTAGCGGAAGCACAGATACGCAGTATTTT.

J is TRBJ2-5 and V is TRBV29-1; possibly TRBD1 for D (5 bases). Trimming cost V 4 bases and J 4 bases, with 13 bases left between them. The CDR3 is made up of 13 amino acids. Germline V gene sequence: CDR1 SQVTM, CDR2 ANQGSEA. As DNA, the CDR3 is TGCAGCGTTGGGCTCGGAAGGGGAGAGACCCAGTACTTC. This translates into CSVGLGRGETQYF.